The rows below give T cell receptor beta chains drawn from one sample of a study of blood T cell repertoires in COVID-19. Clones were read by immunoSEQ multiplex PCR, and TCRdb kept only the in-frame ones, dropping some. The sample contains roughly 32,000 clones, around 87% of which appear only once. The sequencing input was peripheral blood. The receptors come from a man in his fifties or sixties with active or convalescent COVID-19. CDR3s include the opening cysteine and the closing phenylalanine or tryptophan. The order of the fields is J gene, V gene, D gene, clone size, CDR3 protein, CDR3 DNA. The D gene is left open where the match is weak. Size values are once, few and many counts, or a class for expanded clones, and some rows have none.

TRBJ2-5 TRBV5-4 . . CASSLVPQGGETQYF TGTGCCAGCAGCTTGGTTCCACAGGGCGGCGAGACCCAGTACTTC
TRBJ1-5 TRBV6-1 TRBD1 . CASSEGTGPKPQHF TGTGCCAGCAGTGAGGGGACAGGGCCAAAGCCCCAGCATTTT
TRBJ1-1 TRBV10-2 . . CASSVSGVPTEAFF TGCGCCAGCAGTGTTTCAGGGGTGCCCACTGAAGCTTTCTTT
TRBJ2-7 TRBV24-1 . once CATSAPGQRSGQYF TGTGCCACCAGTGCTCCGGGCCAACGAAGCGGGCAGTACTTC
TRBJ2-1 TRBV9 . . CASSVGGFGSYNEQFF TGTGCCAGCAGCGTAGGAGGGTTTGGGAGTTACAATGAGCAGTTCTTC
TRBJ2-1 TRBV27 TRBD2 . CASSPVERDVLFF TGTGCCAGCAGCCCCGTTGAGCGGGATGTGCTGTTCTTC
TRBJ2-7 TRBV6-2/TRBV6-3 TRBD1 few CASSTRGQGRYEQYF TGTGCCAGCAGTACACGGGGACAGGGGAGGTACGAGCAGTACTTC
TRBJ1-2 TRBV4-3 . once CASSQISGFRGYTF TGCGCCAGCAGCCAGATATCAGGGTTCCGAGGCTACACCTTC
TRBJ1-5 TRBV27 . . CASRPADSNQPQHF TGTGCCAGCAGGCCAGCGGATAGCAATCAGCCCCAGCATTTT
TRBJ2-1 TRBV7-2 TRBD2 . CASSLWTSGRMAYNEQFF TGTGCCAGCAGCTTATGGACTAGCGGGAGAATGGCCTACAATGAGCAGTTCTTC
TRBJ2-3 TRBV18 TRBD2 . CASSPTAGTSGVPSTDTQYF TGTGCCAGCTCACCTACAGCGGGGACTAGCGGAGTCCCTAGCACAGATACGCAGTATTTT
TRBJ1-4 TRBV28 . . CASSLFREKLFF TGTGCCAGCAGTTTATTTCGGGAAAAACTGTTTTTT
TRBJ2-7 TRBV6-2/TRBV6-3 TRBD1 once CASSYSWTGTYEQYF TGTGCCAGCAGTTACTCCTGGACAGGCACCTACGAGCAGTACTTC
TRBJ2-1 TRBV20-1 TRBD2 . CSASPPAGGASYNEQFF TGCAGTGCTAGTCCCCCAGCGGGAGGCGCCTCCTACAATGAGCAGTTCTTC
TRBJ2-1 TRBV23-1 TRBD2 . CASTAGEGFNEQFF TGCGCCAGCACAGCGGGGGAGGGTTTTAATGAGCAGTTCTTC
TRBJ2-1 TRBV2 . . CASSEGQIALEFF TGTGCCAGCAGTGAAGGACAGATTGCCTTGGAGTTCTTC
TRBJ1-2 TRBV30 TRBD1 . CALLRDSKFRNYGYTF TGTGCCTTGCTCCGGGACAGCAAATTTCGTAACTATGGCTACACCTTC
TRBJ2-7 TRBV10-3 TRBD1 . CAISPGTGSKYF TGTGCCATCAGTCCCGGGACAGGGAGTAAGTACTTC
TRBJ2-2 TRBV2 . . CASTDTSLLAANTGELFF TGTGCCAGCACCGATACTTCCCTTCTAGCCGCGAACACCGGGGAGCTGTTTTTT
TRBJ2-1 TRBV6-5 . . CASSYSDSYNEQFF TGTGCCAGCAGTTATTCGGACTCTTACAATGAGCAGTTCTTC
TRBJ1-1 TRBV6-2/TRBV6-3 . . CASSYSAENTEAFF TGTGCCAGCAGTTACTCGGCGGAGAACACTGAAGCTTTCTTT
TRBJ2-2 TRBV20-1 TRBD1 . CSASRQGATTGELFF TGCAGTGCTAGTCGACAGGGGGCGACGACCGGGGAGCTGTTTTTT
TRBJ2-5 TRBV4-1 . . CASSHGTLASFSAGRRGETQYF TGCGCCAGCAGCCACGGAACACTAGCCAGCTTTTCAGCGGGCCGCCGCGGAGAGACCCAGTACTTC
TRBJ1-5 TRBV21-1 . once CASSKGGGLGNQPQHF TGTGCCAGCAGCAAAGGGGGGGGGCTGGGCAATCAGCCCCAGCATTTT
TRBJ2-1 TRBV5-1 TRBD2 . CASSASSGTSGYNEQFF TGCGCCAGCAGCGCCTCTTCCGGGACTAGCGGTTACAATGAGCAGTTCTTC
TRBJ1-5 TRBV19 . . CASSIRSPLQPQHF TGTGCCAGTAGTATACGTAGCCCTCTTCAGCCCCAGCATTTT
TRBJ2-1 TRBV5-1 . . CASSLEGAWREASEQFF TGCGCCAGCAGCTTGGAGGGGGCCTGGCGGGAGGCCAGTGAGCAGTTCTTC